A selection of T cell receptor beta chains follows, all from one sample in a study of CD8+CD57+ T cells in acquired aplastic anemia. TCRdb ran MiXCR on the reads and lists one entry per CDR3 protein. The data hold approximately 190,000 distinct CDR3 sequences, with roughly half observed a single time. The source material was sorted CD4+, CD8+, or CD8+CD57+ T cells (not recorded which) from PBMCs. Every receptor here comes from a human donor with aplastic anemia. Each CDR3 is given without its conserved first and last residue. The order of the fields is J gene, V gene, D gene, CDR3 protein. A D gene is named only where the DNA matches it firmly.

J: TRBJ2-2
V: TRBV30
D: TRBD2
CDR3: AWSVRPSGYANTGELF

J: TRBJ1-5
V: TRBV19
D: TRBD1
CDR3: ATSLGQGTGQPQH

J: TRBJ1-1
V: TRBV19
D: -
CDR3: ARGIGLEAF

J: TRBJ1-1
V: TRBV25-1
D: TRBD1
CDR3: ASSEWTGETEAF

J: TRBJ2-2
V: TRBV24-1
D: -
CDR3: ATSQEAGELF

J: TRBJ2-5
V: TRBV5-4
D: -
CDR3: ASSLPGKETQY

J: TRBJ1-1
V: TRBV20-1
D: -
CDR3: SARKVNTEAF

J: TRBJ1-2
V: TRBV15
D: -
CDR3: ATSRDGGSGNYGYT

J: TRBJ2-3
V: TRBV14
D: -
CDR3: ASSHRTPSTDTQY

J: TRBJ2-1
V: TRBV15
D: TRBD2
CDR3: ATSTRSGLAGDNEQF

J: TRBJ2-2
V: TRBV5-1
D: -
CDR3: ASSLEVGGTDTGELF

J: TRBJ2-1
V: TRBV6-4
D: TRBD2
CDR3: ASSGGSLLYNEQF

J: TRBJ2-1
V: TRBV25-1
D: -
CDR3: ASSESSGQISYNEQS

J: TRBJ2-7
V: TRBV5-1
D: TRBD2
CDR3: ASNPSGRMGSGHEQY

J: TRBJ2-7
V: TRBV4-1
D: -
CDR3: ASSQGDRLNEQY

J: TRBJ2-1
V: TRBV10-1
D: TRBD2
CDR3: ASSARPGLAGVNEQF

J: TRBJ1-2
V: TRBV10-3
D: -
CDR3: AITQGSSNYGYT

J: TRBJ2-2
V: TRBV24-1
D: TRBD1
CDR3: ATSDPGQGAGELF

J: TRBJ2-3
V: TRBV25-1
D: TRBD2
CDR3: ASSESVTSGSHTQY

J: TRBJ2-7
V: TRBV20-1
D: -
CDR3: SARAADSYEQY